This T cell receptor beta chain was recovered during a study of blood T cell dynamics during melanoma immunotherapy. Indicated time point: pre-treatment baseline. Apart from a couple of fast progressors, RECIST 1.1 response was judged 12 weeks post-infusion. TCRdb keeps only in-frame clones here, not all; method: immunoSEQ multiplex PCR. This table has about 10,000 clones, 86% appearing once. Germline-derived CDR1 and CDR2 are SNHLY and FYNNEI. V dropped 6 bases and J dropped 9 bases, with 27 bases sitting between them. The CDR3 totals 18 residues. The chain joins TRBV2 to TRBJ1-6, with a tentative D call TRBD1 (5 bases). Here the sequenced sample was blood, taken from a patient treated with checkpoint blockade. This sequence originates from a human donor with melanoma. The DNA of the CDR3 is TGTGCCAGCAGGGATTTGAAAGGGACGGACAAAAGTAGTTCACCCCTCCACTTT. It yields the protein CASRDLKGTDKSSSPLHF.